This T cell receptor beta chain came from a study of blood T cells in healthy people across ages. V shed 0 bases and J shed 10 bases, with 13 bases lying between them. CDR3 length: 13 amino acids. The germline V gene has CDR1 DFQATT and CDR2 SNEGSKA (reference sequence). Roughly 10 milliliters was the volume of peripheral blood drawn from each donor. Study-wide results and caveats: Higher diversity and more naive CD4+ cells were features of long-lived donors, compared to aged donors. Observed TCR beta diversity per million T cells went down as age went up. This fall followed a roughly linear course with age.

Note on this clonotype: Its antigen is unidentified.

Then a second PCR, running about 7 to 11 cycles, was carried out with a sample-barcoded 5' primer and a J-beta primer mix. Every cDNA molecule carried a tag from a template-switch adaptor bearing 12 random nucleotides. Each CDR3 protein is one row after TCRdb ran MiXCR on the 5' RACE reads. The data show 1.5 million to 2 million distinct CDR3 sequences, with about 31% seen just once and 11% held by the top ten. Input material: blood. The chain carries TRBV20-1 and TRBJ2-1; D remains ambiguous. This clonotype originated in a woman in her 30s in good health. CDR3 DNA: TGCAGTGCTAGAGAACCGGGTAGACTGGAGCAGTTCTTC. This codes for CSAREPGRLEQFF.